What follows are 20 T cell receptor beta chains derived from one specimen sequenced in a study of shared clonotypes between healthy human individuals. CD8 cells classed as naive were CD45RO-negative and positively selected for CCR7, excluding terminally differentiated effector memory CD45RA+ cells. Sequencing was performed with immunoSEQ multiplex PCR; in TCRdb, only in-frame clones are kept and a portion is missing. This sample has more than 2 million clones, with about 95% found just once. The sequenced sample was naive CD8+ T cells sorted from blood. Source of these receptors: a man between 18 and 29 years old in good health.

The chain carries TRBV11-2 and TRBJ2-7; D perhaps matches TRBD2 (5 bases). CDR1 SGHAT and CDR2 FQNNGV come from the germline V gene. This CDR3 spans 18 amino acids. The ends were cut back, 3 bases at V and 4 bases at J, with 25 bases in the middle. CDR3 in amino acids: CASSFPPAPWDEGYEQYF. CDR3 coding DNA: TGTGCCAGCAGCTTCCCCCCGGCCCCTTGGGATGAGGGATACGAGCAGTACTTC.

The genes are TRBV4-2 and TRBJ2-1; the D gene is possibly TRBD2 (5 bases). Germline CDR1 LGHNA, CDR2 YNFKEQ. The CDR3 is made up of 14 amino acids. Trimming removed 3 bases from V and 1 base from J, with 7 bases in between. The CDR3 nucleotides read TGTGCCAGCAGCCACGGAGGATCCTACAATGAGCAGTTCTTC. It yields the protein CASSHGGSYNEQFF.

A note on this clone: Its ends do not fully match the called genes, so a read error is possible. The CDR3 DNA reads as TGTGCAAGCACTTGGGGAGTAGGGTCTGGAAACACCATATATTTT. Amino acids: CASTWGVGSGNTIYF. The chain couples TRBV6-5 to TRBJ1-3; D gene uncertain. Per the germline V gene, CDR1 is MNHEY and CDR2 is SVGAGI. CDR3 length: 15 amino acids.

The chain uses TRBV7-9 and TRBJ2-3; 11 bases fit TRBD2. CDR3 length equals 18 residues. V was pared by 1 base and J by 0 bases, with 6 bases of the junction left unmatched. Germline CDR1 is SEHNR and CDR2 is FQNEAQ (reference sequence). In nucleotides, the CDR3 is TGTGCCAGCAGCTTAGGGCCTAGCGGGGGGTCTAGCACAGATACGCAGTATTTT. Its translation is CASSLGPSGGSSTDTQYF.

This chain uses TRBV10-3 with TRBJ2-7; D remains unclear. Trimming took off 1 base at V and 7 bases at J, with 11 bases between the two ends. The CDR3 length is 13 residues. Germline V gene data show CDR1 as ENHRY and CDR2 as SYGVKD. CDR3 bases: TGTGCCATCAGTGAGTTCCAGAGTCGAGAGCAGTACTTC. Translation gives CAISEFQSREQYF.

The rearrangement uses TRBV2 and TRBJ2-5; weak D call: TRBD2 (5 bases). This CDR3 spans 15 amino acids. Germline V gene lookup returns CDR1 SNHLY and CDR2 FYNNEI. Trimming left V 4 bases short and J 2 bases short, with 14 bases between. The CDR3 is CASSATLLEQETQYF. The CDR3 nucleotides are TGTGCCAGCAGTGCCACCTTACTAGAGCAAGAGACCCAGTACTTC.

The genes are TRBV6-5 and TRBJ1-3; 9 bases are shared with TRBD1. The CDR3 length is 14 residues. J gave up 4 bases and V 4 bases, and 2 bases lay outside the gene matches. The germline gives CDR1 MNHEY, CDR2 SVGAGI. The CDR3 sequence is CASSFGTGGNTIYF. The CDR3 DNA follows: TGTGCCAGCAGTTTCGGGACAGGGGGAAACACCATATATTTT.

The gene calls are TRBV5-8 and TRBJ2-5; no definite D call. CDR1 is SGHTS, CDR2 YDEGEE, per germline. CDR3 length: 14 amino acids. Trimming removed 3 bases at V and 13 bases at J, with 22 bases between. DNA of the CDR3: TGTGCCAGCAGCTCCCCCGTGGCAGAGGCTTCAGGGTACTTC. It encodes CASSSPVAEASGYF.

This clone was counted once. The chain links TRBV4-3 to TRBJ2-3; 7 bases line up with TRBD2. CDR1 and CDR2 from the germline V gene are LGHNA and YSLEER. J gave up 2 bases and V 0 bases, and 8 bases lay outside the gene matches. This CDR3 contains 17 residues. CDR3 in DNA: TGCGCCAGCAGCCAAGAAAAAGCGGGGACCTTCACAGATACGCAGTATTTT. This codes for CASSQEKAGTFTDTQYF.

The chain's CDR3 is CASSQEVAGLTGELFF. The CDR3 coding sequence is TGCGCCAGCAGCCAAGAGGTAGCGGGGCTTACCGGGGAGCTGTTTTTT. This chain links TRBV4-1 with TRBJ2-2, with 8 bases that match TRBD2. The CDR3 spans 16 residues. CDR1 and CDR2 (germline): MGHRA, YSYEKL. V shed 0 bases, J shed 5 bases, and the junction held 5 bases outside the gene matches.

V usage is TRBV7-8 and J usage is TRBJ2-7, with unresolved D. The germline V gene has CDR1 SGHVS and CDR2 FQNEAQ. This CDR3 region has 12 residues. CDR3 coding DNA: TGTGCAGCCATCCCTTGCACCTACGAGCAGTACTTC. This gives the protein CAAIPCTYEQYF.

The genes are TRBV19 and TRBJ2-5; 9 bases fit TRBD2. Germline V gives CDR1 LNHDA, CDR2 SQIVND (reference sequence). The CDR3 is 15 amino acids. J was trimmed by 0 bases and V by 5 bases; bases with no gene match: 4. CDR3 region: CASSSTSGYQETQYF. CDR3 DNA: TGTGCCAGTAGTTCGACTAGCGGATACCAAGAGACCCAGTACTTC.

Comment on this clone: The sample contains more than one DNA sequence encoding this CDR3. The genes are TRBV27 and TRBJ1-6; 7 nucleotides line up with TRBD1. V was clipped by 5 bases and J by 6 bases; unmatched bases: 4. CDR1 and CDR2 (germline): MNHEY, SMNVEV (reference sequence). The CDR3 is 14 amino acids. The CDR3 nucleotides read TGTGCCAGCAGTCTGGGGGACAGTAATTCACCCCTCCACTTT. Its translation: CASSLGDSNSPLHF.

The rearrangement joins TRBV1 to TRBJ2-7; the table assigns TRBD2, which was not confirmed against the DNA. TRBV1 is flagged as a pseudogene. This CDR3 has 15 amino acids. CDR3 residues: CTSSHLLASTYEQYF. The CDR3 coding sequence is TGCACCAGCAGCCATCTACTAGCGTCCACCTACGAGCAGTACTTC.

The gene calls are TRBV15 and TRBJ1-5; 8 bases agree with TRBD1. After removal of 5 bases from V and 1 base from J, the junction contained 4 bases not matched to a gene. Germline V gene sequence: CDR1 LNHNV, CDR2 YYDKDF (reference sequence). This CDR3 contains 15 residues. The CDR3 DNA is TGTGCCACCAGCCCTGACAGGGGCAGCAATCAGCCCCAGCATTTT. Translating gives CATSPDRGSNQPQHF.

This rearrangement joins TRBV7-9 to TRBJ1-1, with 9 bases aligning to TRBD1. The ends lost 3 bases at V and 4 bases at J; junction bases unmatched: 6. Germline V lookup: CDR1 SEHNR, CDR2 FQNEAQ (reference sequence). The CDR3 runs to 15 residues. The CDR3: CASSFIQGAGTEAFF. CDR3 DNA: TGTGCCAGCAGCTTCATACAGGGGGCGGGCACTGAAGCTTTCTTT.

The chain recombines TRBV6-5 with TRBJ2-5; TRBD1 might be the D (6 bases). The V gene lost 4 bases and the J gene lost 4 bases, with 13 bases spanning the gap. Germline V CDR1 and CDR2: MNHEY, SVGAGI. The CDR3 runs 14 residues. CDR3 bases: TGTGCCAGCAGTTTCCAGGGGATTAGAGAGACCCAGTACTTC. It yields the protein CASSFQGIRETQYF.

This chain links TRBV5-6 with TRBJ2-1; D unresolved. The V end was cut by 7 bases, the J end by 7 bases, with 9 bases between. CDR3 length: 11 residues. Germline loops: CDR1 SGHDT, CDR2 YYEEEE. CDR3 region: CASGSMNEQFF. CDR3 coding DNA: TGTGCCAGCGGCAGTATGAATGAGCAGTTCTTC.

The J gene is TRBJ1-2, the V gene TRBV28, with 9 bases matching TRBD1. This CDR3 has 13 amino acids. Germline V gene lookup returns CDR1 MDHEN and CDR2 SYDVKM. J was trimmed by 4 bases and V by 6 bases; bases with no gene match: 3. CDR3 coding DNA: TGTGCCAGCAGGATGGGACAGGGCTATGGCTACACCTTC. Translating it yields CASRMGQGYGYTF.

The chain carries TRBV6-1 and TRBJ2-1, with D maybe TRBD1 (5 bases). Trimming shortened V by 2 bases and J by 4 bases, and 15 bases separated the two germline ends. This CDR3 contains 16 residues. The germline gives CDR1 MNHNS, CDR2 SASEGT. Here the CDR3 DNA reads TGTGCCAGCAGTGAATTTGTCAGGGTGGGGTACAATGAGCAGTTCTTC. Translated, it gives CASSEFVRVGYNEQFF.